This T cell receptor beta chain was recovered during a study of T cells in Graves' hyperthyroidism and ophthalmopathy (dated by TCRdb to between 2018 and 2021). General notes on the study: Peripheral blood was sampled at the time of initial diagnosis, prior to any treatment. To identify TCR V-J signatures that set the groups apart, the researchers used a discovery cohort of about a hundred patients, made up of around 40 with Graves' ophthalmopathy and approximately 57 with stable Graves' hyperthyroidism. Prospective prediction of ophthalmopathy was tested in an independent validation cohort consisting of some 19 hyperthyroidism patients and around 16 patients who later progressed to ophthalmopathy. The 75 to 100 discovery patients were randomly divided into training and test sets at a 7:3 ratio. In roughly six Graves' hyperthyroidism patients, the study also compared T-cell repertoires from thyroid tissue with T-cell repertoires from blood. Following sampling, methimazole starting at 30 mg daily was given to hyperthyroidism patients, and high-dose intravenous methylprednisolone was given to ophthalmopathy patients. The paper reports TCR Vbeta CDR3 sequencing of 135 peripheral blood samples: some 41 ophthalmopathy, fewer than 80 hyperthyroidism and 17 progressor patients. General findings and caveats noted by the study authors: No statistical method was used to set the sample size in advance, and investigators knew the group allocation. A 13 V-J signature model separated ophthalmopathy from stable hyperthyroidism, with around 88% sensitivity and 81% to 82% specificity in cross-validation and 80%/75% in testing. During validation, the model predicted progression to ophthalmopathy a median of about 6.3 months ahead of onset, with around 65% sensitivity and about 72% specificity. Most expanded thyroid clonotypes (frequency above 0.001) were also detected in blood, suggesting blood repertoires may reflect thyroid immune responses.

V gives up 4 bases and J gives up 0 bases, and the segment between their germline ends measures 9 bases. The CDR3 measures 15 amino acids from cysteine to phenylalanine. Just the 45-base CDR3 DNA is kept, in frame starting at base 1. Amplification of TCR beta CDR3 regions was carried out from RNA transcripts. A first-round RT-PCR of the TCR CDR3 used the HTBI primer set with the Qiagen OneStep RT-PCR kit. A second multiplex PCR round built the libraries, followed by size selection and purification. Libraries were sequenced paired-end with 100 bp reads on an Illumina HiSeq2000. Processing in the source paper ran as follows. SOAPnuke was used to process the raw data, throwing out any read that contained adapters or uncalled bases, had a mean Phred below 15, or lacked an exact constant-primer or identifier match. High-quality paired reads were merged with COPE v1.2.5, and unique nucleotide sequences were defined as clonotypes. Clonotypes were aligned to IMGT TRBV, TRBD and TRBJ reference segments using MiTCR v1.1. Analysis was restricted to V-J combinations with a frequency above 0.0001, which covered roughly 99% of repertoires. A TCS score was defined as the ratio of F50 (clonal expansion) to E x V (chaos), with BLOSUM62-based TCRdist applied between CDR3 peptides within each V-J. Welch's t-statistics and random forest reduced roughly 530 V-J features to under 15, which were used in a naive Bayes classifier (R e1071). In TCRdb, the public reads were trimmed at Q25 with fastp and aligned with MiXCR, with productive beta chains retained. One record per CDR3 amino acid sequence lists the most common genes and DNA. These V and J calls are TCRdb output, not the study's own analysis. This sample has around 250,000 distinct CDR3 sequences in its table, and approximately 14% of those were observed once. Jointly, the top ten make up approximately 12% of the sample.

This clonotype was found many times. The clone's antigen remains unknown. No qualities accompany the bases; no much larger clone lies one base away. The hyperthyroidism patients were between 18 and 65 years old and newly diagnosed, with a disease duration of less than 2 months. The study excluded patients with uncontrolled infections, other autoimmune diseases, pregnancy or lactation. Diagnoses relied on clinical symptoms, serum thyroxine and TRAb, thyroid ultrasound and orbital computed tomography. Blood from progressor patients was drawn when they were first diagnosed with hyperthyroidism, before any ophthalmopathy symptoms appeared. Ficoll-Paque density gradient centrifugation was used to isolate PBMCs from approximately 10 ml of fresh peripheral blood. Patients classed as progressors first received a Graves' hyperthyroidism diagnosis and then went on to develop ophthalmopathy during follow-up. Trizol reagent was used to extract total RNA, and RNA quality was then checked on an Agilent 2100 Bioanalyzer.

This receptor chain uses TRBV12-3 or TRBV12-4 and TRBJ2-2; the D gene assignment is ambiguous. Sequencing input: blood. This receptor was taken from a woman between 35 and 50 years old with Graves' hyperthyroidism that later progressed to Graves' ophthalmopathy. The DNA is as follows: TGTGCCAGCAGTTCCGCTTTCGCGAACACCGGGGAGCTGTTTTTT. This gives the protein CASSSAFANTGELFF.